This T cell receptor beta chain derives from a study of blood T cell repertoires in COVID-19. Looking at the study overall: Collection of acute and convalescent COVID-19 samples took place in the United States, Italy and Spain.

The CDR3 spans 15 residues. The V and J ends lost 2 bases and 2 bases, in that order; junction bases with no gene match: 3. Germline V lookup: CDR1 LGHNA, CDR2 YNFKEQ. This clone was seen only a few times. Profiled with immunoSEQ multiplex PCR; TCRdb holds only in-frame clones, not every one. The data hold about 75,000 clones, with roughly 82% observed a single time. The TCR comes from a woman in her fifties or sixties with acute or convalescent COVID-19. Sequenced input: peripheral blood. The chain combines TRBV4-2 with TRBJ2-1; 7 nucleotides align to TRBD2. The CDR3 sequence is CASSQRLATYNEQFF. In DNA, the CDR3 is TGTGCCAGCAGCCAACGACTAGCCACCTACAATGAGCAGTTCTTC.